This T cell receptor beta chain appears in the sequencing data of a study of regulatory T cells in long-lasting Graves disease. V lost 2 bases and J lost 7, with 18 bases in between. There are 16 residues in the CDR3. The germline CDR1 and CDR2 sequences are MDHEN and SYDVKM. Sample time point: newly diagnosed GD, antithyroid drugs for less than 3 months. PBMCs provided the RNA from which the TCR library was made. Blood from the periphery, nine milliliters in all, was drawn into EDTA tubes. Investigators prepared the TCR beta libraries by applying iRepertoire HTBI primers and Arm-PCR of CDR3 regions. In TCRdb, the multiplex PCR reads were re-called with MiXCR into one record per CDR3 protein. The sample records approximately 540,000 distinct CDR3 sequences, around 12% being singletons. This clonotype has a count of ten or more. These data were also filed under a second study, of T cells in Graves' hyperthyroidism and ophthalmopathy.

V is TRBV28 and J is TRBJ2-1; TRBD1 is a possible D gene (6 bases). This specimen was peripheral blood mononuclear cells (PBMCs), taken at new diagnosis, from a patient treated with antithyroid drugs. The sequence was collected from a woman aged 30 to 39 with Graves disease. CDR3 DNA: TGTGCCAGCAGTTTACTCACGGGACAAGAGGTTAATGAGCAGTTCTTC. Translated, it gives CASSLLTGQEVNEQFF. The full variable domain, its missing parts supplied by reference TRBV28 and TRBJ2-1, is DVKVTQSSRYLVKRTGEKVFLECVQDMDHENMFWYRQDPGLGLRLIYFSYDVKMKEKGDIPEGYSVSREKKERFSLILESASTNQTSMYLCASSLLTGQEVNEQFFGPGTRLTVL.